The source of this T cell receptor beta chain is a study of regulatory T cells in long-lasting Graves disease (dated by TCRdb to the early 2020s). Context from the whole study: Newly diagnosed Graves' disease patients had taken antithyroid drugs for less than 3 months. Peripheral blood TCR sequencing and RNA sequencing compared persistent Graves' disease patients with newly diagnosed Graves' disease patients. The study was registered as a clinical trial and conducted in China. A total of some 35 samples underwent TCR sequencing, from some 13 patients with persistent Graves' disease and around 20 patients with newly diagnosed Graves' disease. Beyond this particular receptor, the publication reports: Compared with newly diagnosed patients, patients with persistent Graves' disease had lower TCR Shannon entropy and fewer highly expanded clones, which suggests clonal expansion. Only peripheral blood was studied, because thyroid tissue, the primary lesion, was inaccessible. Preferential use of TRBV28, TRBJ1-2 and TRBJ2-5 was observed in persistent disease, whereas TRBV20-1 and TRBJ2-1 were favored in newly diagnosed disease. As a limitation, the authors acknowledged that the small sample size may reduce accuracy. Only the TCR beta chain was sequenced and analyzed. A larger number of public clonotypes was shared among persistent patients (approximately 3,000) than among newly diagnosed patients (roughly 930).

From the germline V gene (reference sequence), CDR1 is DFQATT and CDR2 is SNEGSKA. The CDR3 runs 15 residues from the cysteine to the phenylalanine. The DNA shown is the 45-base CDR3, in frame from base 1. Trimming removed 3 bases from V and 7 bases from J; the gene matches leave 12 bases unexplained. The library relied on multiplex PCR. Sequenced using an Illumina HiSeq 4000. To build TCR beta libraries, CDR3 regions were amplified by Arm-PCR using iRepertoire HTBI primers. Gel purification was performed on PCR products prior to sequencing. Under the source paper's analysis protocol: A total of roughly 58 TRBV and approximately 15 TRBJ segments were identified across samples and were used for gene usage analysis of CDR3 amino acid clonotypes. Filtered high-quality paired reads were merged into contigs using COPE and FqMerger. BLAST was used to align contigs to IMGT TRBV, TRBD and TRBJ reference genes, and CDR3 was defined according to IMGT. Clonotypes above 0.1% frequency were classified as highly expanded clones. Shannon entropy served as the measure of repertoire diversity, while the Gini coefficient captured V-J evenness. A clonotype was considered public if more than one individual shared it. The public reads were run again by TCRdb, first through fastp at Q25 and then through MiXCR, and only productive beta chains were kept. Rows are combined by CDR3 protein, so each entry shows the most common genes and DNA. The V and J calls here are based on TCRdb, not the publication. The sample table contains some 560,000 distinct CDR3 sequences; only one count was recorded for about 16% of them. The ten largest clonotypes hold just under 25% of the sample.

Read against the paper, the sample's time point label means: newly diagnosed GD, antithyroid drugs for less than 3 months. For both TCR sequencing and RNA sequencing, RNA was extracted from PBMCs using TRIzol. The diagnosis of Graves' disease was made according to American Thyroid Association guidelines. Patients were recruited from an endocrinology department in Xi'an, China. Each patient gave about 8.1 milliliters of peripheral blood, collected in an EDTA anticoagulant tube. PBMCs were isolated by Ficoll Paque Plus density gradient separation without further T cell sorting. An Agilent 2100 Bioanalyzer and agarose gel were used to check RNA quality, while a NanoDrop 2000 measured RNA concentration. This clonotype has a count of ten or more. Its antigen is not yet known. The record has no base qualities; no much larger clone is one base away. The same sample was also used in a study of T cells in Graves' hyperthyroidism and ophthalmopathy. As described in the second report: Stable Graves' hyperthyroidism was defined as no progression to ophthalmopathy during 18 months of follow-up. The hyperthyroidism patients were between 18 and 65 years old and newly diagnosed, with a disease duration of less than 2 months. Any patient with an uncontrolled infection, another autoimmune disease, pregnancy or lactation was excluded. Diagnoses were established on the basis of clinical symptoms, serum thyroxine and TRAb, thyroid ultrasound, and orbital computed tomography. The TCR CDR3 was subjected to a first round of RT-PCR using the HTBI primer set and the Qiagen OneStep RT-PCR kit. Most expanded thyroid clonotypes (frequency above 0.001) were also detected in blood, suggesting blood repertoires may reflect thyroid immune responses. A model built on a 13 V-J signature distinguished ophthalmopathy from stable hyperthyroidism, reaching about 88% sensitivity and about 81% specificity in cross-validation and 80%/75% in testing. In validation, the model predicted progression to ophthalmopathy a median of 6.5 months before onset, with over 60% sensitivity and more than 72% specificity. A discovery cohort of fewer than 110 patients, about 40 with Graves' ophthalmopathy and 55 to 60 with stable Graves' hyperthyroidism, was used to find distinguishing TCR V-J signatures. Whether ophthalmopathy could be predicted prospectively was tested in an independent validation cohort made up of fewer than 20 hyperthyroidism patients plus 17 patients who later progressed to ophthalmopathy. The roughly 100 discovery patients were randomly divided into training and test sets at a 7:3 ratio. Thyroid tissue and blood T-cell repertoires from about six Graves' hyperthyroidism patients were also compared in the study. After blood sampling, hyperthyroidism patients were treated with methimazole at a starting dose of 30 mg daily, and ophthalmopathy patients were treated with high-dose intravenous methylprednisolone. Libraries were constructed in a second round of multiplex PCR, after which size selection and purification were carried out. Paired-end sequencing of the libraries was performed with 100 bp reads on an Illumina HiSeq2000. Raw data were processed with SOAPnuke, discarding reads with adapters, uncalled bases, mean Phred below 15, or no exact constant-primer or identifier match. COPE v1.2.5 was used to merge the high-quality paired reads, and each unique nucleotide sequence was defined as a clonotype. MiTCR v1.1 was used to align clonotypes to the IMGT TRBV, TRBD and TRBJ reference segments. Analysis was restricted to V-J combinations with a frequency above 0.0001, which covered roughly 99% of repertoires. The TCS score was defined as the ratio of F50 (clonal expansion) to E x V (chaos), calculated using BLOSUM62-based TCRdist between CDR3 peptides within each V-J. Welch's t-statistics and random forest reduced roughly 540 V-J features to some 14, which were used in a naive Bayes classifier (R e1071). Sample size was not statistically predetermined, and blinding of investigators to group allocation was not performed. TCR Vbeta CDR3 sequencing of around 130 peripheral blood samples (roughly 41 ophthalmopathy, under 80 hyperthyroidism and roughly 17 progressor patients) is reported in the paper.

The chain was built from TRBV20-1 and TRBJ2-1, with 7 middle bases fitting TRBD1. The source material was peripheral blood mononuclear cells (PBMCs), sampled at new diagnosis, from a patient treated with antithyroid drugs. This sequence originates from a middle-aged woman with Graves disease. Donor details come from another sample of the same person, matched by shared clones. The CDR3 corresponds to CSARRQDRFGNEQFF. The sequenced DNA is TGCAGTGCTAGGCGTCAGGACAGGTTTGGGAATGAGCAGTTCTTC.